The next 12 T cell receptor beta chains were all read from a single sample in a study of blood T cell repertoires in COVID-19. Libraries were prepared by immunoSEQ multiplex PCR; TCRdb keeps only in-frame clonotypes and omits some of them. The table records about 110,000 clones, roughly two thirds of them present only once. The sequenced material came from peripheral blood. Receptor source: an elderly man with acute or convalescent COVID-19.

This chain links TRBV5-1 with TRBJ2-7; no clear D gene. V shed 0 bases and J shed 0 bases, with 7 bases lying between them. The CDR3 extends over 14 amino acids. CDR1 and CDR2 from the germline V gene are SGHRS and YFSETQ. As DNA, the CDR3 is TGCGCCAGCAGCTTGGGGGCCGGCTCCTACGAGCAGTACTTC. Protein product: CASSLGAGSYEQYF.

V gene TRBV3-1 (or the pseudogene TRBV3-2) combines with J gene TRBJ1-1; no firm D call. This CDR3 spans 13 amino acids. In germline, CDR1 is LGHDT, CDR2 YNNKEL (reference sequence). The ends were cut back, 0 bases at V and 12 bases at J, with 14 bases in the middle. This chain's CDR3 is CASSQEAGSMTFF. The DNA of the CDR3 is TGTGCCAGCAGCCAAGAGGCCGGGTCTATGACTTTCTTT.

This sequence joins TRBV11-1 and TRBJ2-6; possible D gene TRBD2, 6 bases. The CDR3 runs 15 residues. Germline assignment: CDR1 SGHAT and CDR2 FQDESV (reference sequence). With 5 bases removed from V and 3 bases from J, the gap between germline ends came to 11 bases. CDR3 DNA: TGTGCCAGCAGCCTTAGGGAGGTTGGGGCCAACGTCCTGACTTTC. Its translation is CASSLREVGANVLTF.

The chain joins TRBV7-3 to TRBJ2-5; a possible D gene is TRBD1 (5 bases). The germline V gene encodes CDR1 SGHTA and CDR2 FQGTGA. The germline V and J ends were trimmed by 0 bases and 3 bases, with 5 bases remaining between them. The CDR3 is made up of 13 amino acids. The CDR3 nucleotides are TGTGCCAGCAGCTTAACAGGGGAAGAGACCCAGTACTTC. Translating gives CASSLTGEETQYF.

V usage is TRBV7-2 and J usage is TRBJ1-6, with D unresolved. V was cut by 6 bases and J by 8 bases, with 14 bases left in between. Germline lookup yields CDR1 SGHTA and CDR2 FQGNSA. This CDR3 contains 14 residues. The CDR3 loop reads CASSPAGGHSPLHF. In nucleotides, the CDR3 is TGTGCCAGCAGTCCGGCGGGCGGACATTCACCCCTCCACTTT.

This sequence joins TRBV24-1 and TRBJ1-4; a weak D match, TRBD1 (5 bases). The V gene lost 4 bases and the J gene lost 4 bases, with 12 bases spanning the gap. Looked up from germline, CDR1 is KGHDR and CDR2 is SFDVKD. The CDR3 is 15 residues long. As DNA, the CDR3 is TGTGCCACCAGTGACGCGGGACGGATTAATGAAAAACTGTTTTTT. Translation gives CATSDAGRINEKLFF.

This clone appeared a few times. The chain has TRBV19 and TRBJ2-2; weak D call: TRBD1 (5 bases). Trimming removed 6 bases at V and 3 bases at J, with 17 bases between. The CDR3 covers 16 residues. Germline loops: CDR1 LNHDA, CDR2 SQIVND (reference sequence). CDR3 DNA sequence: TGTGCCAGTAGATCCCCCGCCCGACAGTACACCGGGGAGCTGTTTTTT. Protein: CASRSPARQYTGELFF.

The chain couples TRBV24-1 to TRBJ2-1, with TRBD2 identical over 10 bases. Losses at the gene ends were 5 bases for V and 15 bases for J; bases not matched to a gene: 3. CDR1 is KGHDR, CDR2 SFDVKD, per germline. The CDR3 consists of 11 residues. For the CDR3, the DNA is TGTGCCACCAGTGGGGGACTAGCGTTGTTCTTC. Translated, it gives CATSGGLALFF.

The CDR3 spells CASSPDRGTGELFF. The CDR3 nucleotides are TGTGCCAGCAGCCCGGACAGGGGCACCGGGGAGCTGTTTTTT. The J gene is TRBJ2-2, the V gene TRBV9; the match to TRBD1 covers 9 bases. CDR3 size: 14 residues. V was clipped by 4 bases and J by 4 bases; unmatched bases: 2. Germline V gene sequence: CDR1 SGDLS, CDR2 YYNGEE.

The chain employs TRBV20-1 and TRBJ1-1; D is perhaps TRBD1 (5 bases). Trimming took off 6 bases at V and 13 bases at J, with 15 bases between the two ends. The CDR3 consists of 10 residues. The germline V gene has CDR1 DFQATT and CDR2 SNEGSKA (reference sequence). The CDR3 reads CSAPGRVGFF. The CDR3 DNA follows: TGCAGTGCGCCAGGGAGGGTCGGTTTCTTT.

The chain employs TRBV28 and TRBJ1-4; D perhaps matches TRBD1 (6 bases). There are 14 residues in the CDR3. The V end was cut by 8 bases, the J end by 7 bases, with 17 bases between. Per germline, CDR1 MDHEN and CDR2 SYDVKM. The CDR3 DNA is TGTGCCAGCCACCCCAGGGGCTGGGCTGAAAAACTGTTTTTT. It specifies CASHPRGWAEKLFF.

This clone was recorded at least ten times. The chain recombines TRBV4-1 with TRBJ1-2, with TRBD1 identical over 7 bases. Germline trimming cut 4 bases from V and 8 bases from J; bases unmatched to any gene: 10. The CDR3 has 14 amino acids. The germline V gene encodes CDR1 MGHRA and CDR2 YSYEKL. The CDR3 DNA reads as TGCGCCAGCAGCCCCGGCGACAGGGATGGAGGCTACACCTTC. Its translation is CASSPGDRDGGYTF.